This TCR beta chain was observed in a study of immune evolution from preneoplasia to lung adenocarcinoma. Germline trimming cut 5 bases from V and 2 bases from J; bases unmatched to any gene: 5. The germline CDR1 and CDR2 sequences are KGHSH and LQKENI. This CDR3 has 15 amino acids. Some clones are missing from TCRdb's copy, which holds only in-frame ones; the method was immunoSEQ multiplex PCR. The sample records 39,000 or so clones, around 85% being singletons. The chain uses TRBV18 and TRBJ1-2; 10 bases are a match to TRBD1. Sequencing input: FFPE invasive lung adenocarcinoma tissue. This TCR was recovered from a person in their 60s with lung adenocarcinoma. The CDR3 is CASSYRTGGNYGYTF. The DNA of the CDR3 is TGTGCCAGCTCATACCGGACAGGGGGGAACTATGGCTACACCTTC.